This TCR beta chain derives from a study of T-cell reconstitution after alpha-beta-depleted transplantation in children. General study points: From surviving recipient T cells and thymic progenitors came the high day-60 TCRbeta diversity observed in some patients. At the one-year point after transplant, T-cell counts and TCRbeta diversity were found to come mostly from T cells that had been newly produced.

As regards this clonotype: Its target is unknown.

Germline V gives CDR1 DFQATT, CDR2 SNEGSKA (reference sequence). The CDR3 runs to 14 residues. Trimming stripped 4 bases from V and 0 bases from J, with 9 bases between. Unique molecular identifiers were incorporated during preparation of the TCRbeta library. TCRdb independently ran MiXCR on the PCR reads; one entry per CDR3 protein. In the table there are 500,000 to 750,000 distinct CDR3 sequences, over 10% of which are singletons. The sequence was collected from a male patient between 10 and 17 years old who had a stem cell transplant for acute myeloid leukemia, so the T cells may come from the graft donor. The sample was PBMCs, mostly from graft donor cells, taken 360 days after TCRalphabeta/CD19-depleted stem cell transplant. The chain couples TRBV20-1 to TRBJ1-4, with unresolved D. CDR3 nucleotides: TGCAGTGCTAAGAGACCTACAACTAATGAAAAACTGTTTTTT. Protein: CSAKRPTTNEKLFF.